A selection of T cell receptor beta chains follows, all from one sample in a study of cytotoxic CD8 clonotypes in ibrutinib-treated CLL. Repertoires were generated with immunoSEQ multiplex PCR, while TCRdb's copy carries only in-frame clones and drops some. The data contain fewer than 200,000 clones, about 84% of them seen just once; the ten biggest clones take up around 4.5%. The sample was PBMCs, taken after 24 months of ibrutinib treatment. Receptors originate from a human donor with chronic lymphocytic leukemia. Both conserved end residues are part of each CDR3. A D gene is named only where the DNA matches it firmly. Not every row has a clone size; where given, it reads once, few, many or a size class.

clone_size d_call j_call v_call cdr3_nt cdr3_aa
few NA TRBJ1-4 TRBV10-2 TGCGCCAGCAGTGATTTCAAGACAGAGGGAAACGAAAAACTGTTTTTT CASSDFKTEGNEKLFF
NA TRBD1 TRBJ1-3 TRBV19 TGTGCCAGTAGTATAGTTGGACAGGGCGGGCGGTCCTCTGGAAACACCATATATTTT CASSIVGQGGRSSGNTIYF
NA NA TRBJ2-2 TRBV6-6 TGTGCCAGCAGGGACGCGAACACCGGGGAGCTGTTTTTT CASRDANTGELFF
NA TRBD1 TRBJ2-3 TRBV10-2 TGCGCCACCCGGACAGGGACAGATACGCAGTATTTT CATRTGTDTQYF
few NA TRBJ1-1 TRBV19 TGTGCCAGCCTCAGGTTCCCTGGGACTGAAGCTTTCTTT CASLRFPGTEAFF
NA TRBD1 TRBJ2-5 TRBV18 TGTGCCAGCTCACCTAACTCACCGACGGGACAGGGTTCAGAGACCCAGTACTTC CASSPNSPTGQGSETQYF
NA NA TRBJ2-2 TRBV7-3 TGTGCCAGCAGCCCCCAGGGGGGCGTTAACACCGGGGAGCTGTTTTTT CASSPQGGVNTGELFF
once NA TRBJ1-1 TRBV27 TGTGCCAGCAGCCTAACCAGGGCTTTGAACACTGAAGCTTTCTTT CASSLTRALNTEAFF
NA TRBD1 TRBJ2-1 TRBV18 TGTGCCAGCTCACCGGGACAGGGCTATGAGCAGTTCTTC CASSPGQGYEQFF
NA TRBD2 TRBJ2-2 TRBV9 TGTGCCAGCAGCGTAGGGGTGCTAGCGGGGCCGAACACCGGGGAGCTGTTTTTT CASSVGVLAGPNTGELFF
NA NA TRBJ1-5 TRBV19 TGTGCCAGTAGGGTTCACCCAGGTAGCAATCAGCCCCAGCATTTT CASRVHPGSNQPQHF
NA NA TRBJ2-1 TRBV6-6 TGTGCCAGCAGTACACGGCCCTACAATGAGCAGTTCTTC CASSTRPYNEQFF
NA NA TRBJ1-1 TRBV12-5 TGTGCTAGTGGTCTCGGGGGGAACACTGAAGCTTTCTTT CASGLGGNTEAFF
NA TRBD1 TRBJ2-6 TRBV28 TGTGCCAGCAGACAGGGGGTCAAAACTGGGGCCAACGTCCTGACTTTC CASRQGVKTGANVLTF
NA NA TRBJ2-7 TRBV19 TGTGCCAGTAGTATAGGCCTACAGGAAAAGCAGTACTTC CASSIGLQEKQYF
once NA TRBJ2-5 TRBV18 TGTGCCAGCTCACCACGTCTACAAGAGACCCAGTACTTC CASSPRLQETQYF
NA NA TRBJ1-2 TRBV6-5 TGTGCCAGCAGTTACAAAGGGCGAAGTAACTATGGCTACACCTTC CASSYKGRSNYGYTF
NA NA TRBJ2-1 TRBV7-9 TGTGCCAGCAGCTTAGCAATCGGAGTCGGGAATGAGCAGTTCTTC CASSLAIGVGNEQFF
NA TRBD1 TRBJ1-5 TRBV5-4 TGTGCCAGCAGCCGATCGGGACAGGGCAATCAGCCCCAGCATTTT CASSRSGQGNQPQHF
NA TRBD1 TRBJ2-7 TRBV6-1 TGTGCCAGCAGTGCACCACGGACAGGGCAAACCTACGAGCAGTACTTC CASSAPRTGQTYEQYF
NA TRBD1 TRBJ1-2 TRBV30 TGTGCCTGGACCCGGGACAGGGAAAGGGTCTACACCTTC CAWTRDRERVYTF
NA TRBD2 TRBJ2-3 TRBV7-3 TGTGCCAGCAGTTATGCCCCCCTTAGCGGGACAGATACGCAGTATTTT CASSYAPLSGTDTQYF
NA NA TRBJ1-4 TRBV18 TGTGCCAGCTCACCAGGTCTCTATGAAAAACTGTTTTTT CASSPGLYEKLFF
once NA TRBJ2-4 TRBV5-6 TGTGCCAGCAGCTTGGCTTACGGGGGCCACATTCAGTACTTC CASSLAYGGHIQYF
NA TRBD1 TRBJ1-4 TRBV7-2 TGTGCCAGCAGCTTAGCTAACAGGGGCCGGCGAGCTGAAAAACTGTTTTTT CASSLANRGRRAEKLFF
NA NA TRBJ2-7 TRBV28 TGTGCCAGCAGTTTACCCGCAAACTACGAGCAGTACTTC CASSLPANYEQYF
NA NA TRBJ2-7 TRBV7-2 TGTGCCAGCAGCTCCCCCACGGGGGAGCAGTACTTC CASSSPTGEQYF
few NA TRBJ1-5 TRBV9 TGTGCCAGCAGCGTTTCTAGGAGCAATCAGCCCCAGCATTTT CASSVSRSNQPQHF
once TRBD1 TRBJ1-1 TRBV9 TGTGCCAGCAGCGTAGACAGGGGGATGAACACTGAAGCTTTCTTT CASSVDRGMNTEAFF
NA NA TRBJ2-1 TRBV5-6 TGTGCCAGCAGCTTTGTCAGCTTCAATGAGCAGTTCTTC CASSFVSFNEQFF
NA TRBD1 TRBJ2-1 TRBV19 TGTGCCAGCTCAGACAGGGGGAAGGATGAGCAGTTCTTC CASSDRGKDEQFF
NA NA TRBJ1-3 TRBV21-1 TGTGCCAGCAGCAAAGGGGAGAGACAGCCTCAACAACCCTCTGGAAACACCATATATTTT CASSKGERQPQQPSGNTIYF
NA NA TRBJ2-7 TRBV6-5 TGTGCCAGCAGTTACTCACAGGGAGGACGGTACGAGCAGTACTTC CASSYSQGGRYEQYF
NA NA TRBJ1-3 TRBV7-3 TGTGCCAGCAGCTTAACCGCCTCAGGGAGCTCTGGAAACACCATATATTTT CASSLTASGSSGNTIYF
NA NA TRBJ2-1 TRBV19 TGTGCCAGTAGACGCTACAGGGATTTTAATGAGCAGTTCTTC CASRRYRDFNEQFF
few NA TRBJ1-2 TRBV5-4 TGTGCCAGCAGCGGGACATCCTATGGCTACACCTTC CASSGTSYGYTF
NA NA TRBJ1-4 TRBV19 TGTGCCAGTAGTATGGCACGAACAGGAGCAACTAATGAAAAACTGTTTTTT CASSMARTGATNEKLFF
NA NA TRBJ1-4 TRBV19 TGTGCCGCTGTAGGGGGGAACGTTGGTGAAAAACTGTTTTTT CAAVGGNVGEKLFF
NA NA TRBJ1-6 TRBV7-9 TGTGCCAGCAGCTTTGTTCCGAATTCACCCCTCCACTTT CASSFVPNSPLHF
NA TRBD1 TRBJ1-4 TRBV16 TGTGCCAGCAGCCAGAACGACAGGGTCAGGGAAAAACTGTTTTTT CASSQNDRVREKLFF
NA TRBD2 TRBJ2-1 TRBV7-7 TGTGCTAGCAGCTTCGGTCTAGCGGGAGGGGACAATGAGCAGTTCTTC CASSFGLAGGDNEQFF
NA TRBD1 TRBJ1-2 TRBV6-1 TGTGCCAGCAGTGGGCCTCTCGACAGGGGGAACTATGGCTACACCTTC CASSGPLDRGNYGYTF
NA NA TRBJ2-1 TRBV25-1 TGTGCCAGCAGTGACGCCAGGGAACCCTACAATGAGCAGTTCTTC CASSDAREPYNEQFF
many NA TRBJ1-5 TRBV28 TGTGCCAGCAGTTTAATATCGTCAGGGGAGGTTAGTCAGCCCCAGCATTTT CASSLISSGEVSQPQHF
NA TRBD2 TRBJ2-7 TRBV7-8 TGTGCCAGCAGCTTAGTCGCCCCTAGCGGGTCCTACGAGCAGTACTTC CASSLVAPSGSYEQYF
once TRBD1 TRBJ2-3 TRBV27 TGTGCCAGCAGTTTACAGGGGACAGGGAGGACCGCGGATACGCAGTATTTT CASSLQGTGRTADTQYF
NA NA TRBJ2-1 TRBV9 TGTGCCAGCAGCGTATACCCAAACGGATGGAGCTCCTACAATGAGCAGTTCTTC CASSVYPNGWSSYNEQFF
NA TRBD1 TRBJ1-5 TRBV6-5 TGTGCCAGCAGCCAGGGGGCACGGCAGCCCCAGCATTTT CASSQGARQPQHF
NA TRBD2 TRBJ2-1 TRBV5-1 TGCGCCAGCAGCTTGGGAGCGGGGGGGCAATACAATGAGCAGTTCTTC CASSLGAGGQYNEQFF
NA NA TRBJ2-1 TRBV19 TGTGCCAGTAGTATAAAGGCCGAAACCAATGAGCAGTTCTTC CASSIKAETNEQFF